This T cell receptor (beta chain) stems from a study of T cell repertoires in cytomegalovirus infection. Looking at the study overall: CMV epitopes that were recently identified and HLA-C-restricted were used alongside well-studied HLA-B-restricted ones. From public TCR beta signatures came an indication of both CMV infection and matching HLA type. Findings of the study overall: Ex vivo, HLA-C-restricted CMV-specific TCR beta clonotypes prevailed over the rest of the response.

Concerning this clonotype: Its cognate antigen is unknown.

V lost 5 bases, J lost 7 bases, and 13 bases stayed unmatched. This CDR3 contains 15 residues. The germline CDR1 and CDR2 sequences are SQVTM and ANQGSEA. TCRdb processed the reads anew with MiXCR; each CDR3 protein has one entry. The sample holds 86,000 or so distinct CDR3 sequences, approximately 24% seen once. This receptor was obtained from a human donor in good health (CMV status not recorded). Some clones in this sample may be carry-over from other donors' samples. The sequences come from CD8+ T cells from cultured PBMCs, collected from culture after CMV antigen stimulation. The rearrangement uses TRBV29-1 and TRBJ2-1, with 8 positions matching TRBD2. CDR3 protein: CSVSLGAGGGNEQFF. The CDR3 DNA follows: TGCAGCGTTTCCCTAGGGGCGGGAGGCGGAAATGAGCAGTTCTTC.